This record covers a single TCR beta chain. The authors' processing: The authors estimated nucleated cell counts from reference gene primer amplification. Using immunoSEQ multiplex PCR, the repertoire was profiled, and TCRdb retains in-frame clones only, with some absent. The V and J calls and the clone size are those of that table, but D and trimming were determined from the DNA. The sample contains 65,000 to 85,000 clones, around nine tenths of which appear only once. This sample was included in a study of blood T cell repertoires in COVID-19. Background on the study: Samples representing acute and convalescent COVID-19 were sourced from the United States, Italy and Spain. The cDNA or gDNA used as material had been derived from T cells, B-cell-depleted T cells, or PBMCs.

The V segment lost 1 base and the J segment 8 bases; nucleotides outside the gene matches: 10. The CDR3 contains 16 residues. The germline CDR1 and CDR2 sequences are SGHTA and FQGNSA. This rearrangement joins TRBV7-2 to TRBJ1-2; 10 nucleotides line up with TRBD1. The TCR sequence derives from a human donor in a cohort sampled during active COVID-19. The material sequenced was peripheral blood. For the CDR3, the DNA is TGTGCCAGCAGCTTAGGTCAGGGGACAGGGGAAGGGGGCTACACCTTC. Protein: CASSLGQGTGEGGYTF.